Described below is a single T cell receptor (beta chain) sequence and its context. Its cognate antigen is unknown. This sample stems from a study of CD8 T cells in Susac syndrome. The study's findings and limits: Only a relatively small number of individuals were included in the TCR sequencing and HLA analysis.

Random hexamers primed reverse transcription of about 0.45 to 1 ug RNA. TCRdb itself ran the immunoSEQ multiplex PCR reads through MiXCR, one entry per CDR3 protein. The sample lists some 150,000 distinct CDR3 sequences; roughly 96% were seen once. Germline V gene data show CDR1 as SNHLY and CDR2 as FYNNEI. This CDR3 has 14 amino acids. V was clipped by 7 bases and J by 5 bases, with 17 bases between them. Sequencing of TCR beta, carried out with a high-throughput approach, was applied to CD8+ and CD4+ T cells from the blood. The multiple sclerosis controls were treatment-naive patients, and their relapsing-remitting disease was stable or active. TEMRA cells were FACS-enriched, unlike CD8+ and CD4+ T cells, which were negatively isolated.

This TCR came from a human donor with multiple sclerosis. This chain connects TRBV2 to TRBJ1-1; maybe TRBD1 (6 bases). Input material: CD8+ T cells from PBMCs. The CDR3 protein is CASTSDSLETEAFF. DNA of the CDR3: TGTGCCAGCACCTCGGACAGCCTAGAAACTGAAGCTTTCTTT.